What follows describes a single T cell receptor beta chain. TCRdb reprocessed the 5' RACE reads via MiXCR and lists one record per CDR3 protein. This table has 75,000 to 80,000 distinct CDR3 sequences, around a sixth appearing once. The data were obtained in a study of early T cells in non-severe SARS-CoV-2 infection. Germline V gene sequence: CDR1 MNHNY, CDR2 SVGAGI (reference sequence). This CDR3 region has 15 residues. The germline V and J ends were trimmed by 2 bases and 3 bases, with 12 bases remaining between them. This sequence joins TRBV6-6 and TRBJ2-3; D is possibly TRBD1 or TRBD2 (6 bases each). The material sequenced was whole blood. The origin of this receptor is an adult who was a healthcare worker with PCR-confirmed SARS-CoV-2 infection or an uninfected control (not recorded which). In DNA, the CDR3 is TGTGCCAGCAGTTACCCGGGGGCTAGGACAGATACGCAGTATTTT. Translated: CASSYPGARTDTQYF.